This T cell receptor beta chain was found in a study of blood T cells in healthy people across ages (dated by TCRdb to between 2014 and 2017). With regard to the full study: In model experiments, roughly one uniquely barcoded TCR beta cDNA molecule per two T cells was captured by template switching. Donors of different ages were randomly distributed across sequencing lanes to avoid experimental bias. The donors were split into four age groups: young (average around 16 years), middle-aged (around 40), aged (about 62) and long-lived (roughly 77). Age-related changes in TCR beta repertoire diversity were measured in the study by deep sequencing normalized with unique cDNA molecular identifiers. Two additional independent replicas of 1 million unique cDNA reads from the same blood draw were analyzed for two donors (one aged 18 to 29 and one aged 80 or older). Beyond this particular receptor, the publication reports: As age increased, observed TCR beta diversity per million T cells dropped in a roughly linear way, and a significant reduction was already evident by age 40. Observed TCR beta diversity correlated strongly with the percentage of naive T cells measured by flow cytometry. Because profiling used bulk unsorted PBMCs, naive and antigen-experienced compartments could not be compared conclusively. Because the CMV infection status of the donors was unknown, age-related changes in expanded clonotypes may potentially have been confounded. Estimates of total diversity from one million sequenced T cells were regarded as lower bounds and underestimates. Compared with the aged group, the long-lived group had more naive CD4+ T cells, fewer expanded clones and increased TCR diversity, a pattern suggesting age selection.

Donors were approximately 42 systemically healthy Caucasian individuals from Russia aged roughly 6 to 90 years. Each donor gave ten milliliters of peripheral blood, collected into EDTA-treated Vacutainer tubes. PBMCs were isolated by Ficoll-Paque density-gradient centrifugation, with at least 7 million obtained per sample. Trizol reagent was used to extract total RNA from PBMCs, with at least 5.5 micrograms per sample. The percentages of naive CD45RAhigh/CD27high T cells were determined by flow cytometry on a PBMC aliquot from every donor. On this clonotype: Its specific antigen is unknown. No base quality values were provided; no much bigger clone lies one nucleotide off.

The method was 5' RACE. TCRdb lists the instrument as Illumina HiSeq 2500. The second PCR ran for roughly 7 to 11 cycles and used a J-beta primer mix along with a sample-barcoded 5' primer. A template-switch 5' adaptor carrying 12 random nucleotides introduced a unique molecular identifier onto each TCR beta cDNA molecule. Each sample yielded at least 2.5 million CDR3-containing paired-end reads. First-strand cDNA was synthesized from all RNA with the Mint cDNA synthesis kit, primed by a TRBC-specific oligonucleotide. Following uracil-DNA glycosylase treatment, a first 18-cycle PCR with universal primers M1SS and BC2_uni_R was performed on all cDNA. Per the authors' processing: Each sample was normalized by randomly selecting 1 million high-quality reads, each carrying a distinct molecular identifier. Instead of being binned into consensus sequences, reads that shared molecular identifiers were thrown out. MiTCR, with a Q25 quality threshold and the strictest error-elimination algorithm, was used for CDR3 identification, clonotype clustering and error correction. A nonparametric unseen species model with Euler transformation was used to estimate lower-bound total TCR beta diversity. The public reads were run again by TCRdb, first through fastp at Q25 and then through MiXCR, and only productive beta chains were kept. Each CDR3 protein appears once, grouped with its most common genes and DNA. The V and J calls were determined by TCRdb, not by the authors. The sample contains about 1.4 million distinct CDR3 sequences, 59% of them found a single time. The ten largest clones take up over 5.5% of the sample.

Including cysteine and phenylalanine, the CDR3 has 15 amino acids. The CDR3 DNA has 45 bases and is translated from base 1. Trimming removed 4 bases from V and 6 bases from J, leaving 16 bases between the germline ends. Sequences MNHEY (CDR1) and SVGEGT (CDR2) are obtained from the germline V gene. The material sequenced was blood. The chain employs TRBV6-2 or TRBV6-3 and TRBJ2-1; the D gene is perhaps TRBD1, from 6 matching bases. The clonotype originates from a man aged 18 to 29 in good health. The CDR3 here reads CASSLQGPGGNEQFF. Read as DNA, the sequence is TGTGCCAGCAGTTTACAGGGCCCCGGAGGCAATGAGCAGTTCTTC.